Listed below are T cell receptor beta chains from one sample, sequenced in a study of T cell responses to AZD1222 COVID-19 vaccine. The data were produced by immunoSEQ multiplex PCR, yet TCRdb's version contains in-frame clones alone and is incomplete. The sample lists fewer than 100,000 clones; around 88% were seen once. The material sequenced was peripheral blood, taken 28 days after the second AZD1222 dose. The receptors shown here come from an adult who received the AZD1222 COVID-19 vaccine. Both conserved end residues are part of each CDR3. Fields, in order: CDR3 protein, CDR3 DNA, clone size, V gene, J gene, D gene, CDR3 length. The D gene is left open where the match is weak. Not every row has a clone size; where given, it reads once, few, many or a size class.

CASSFSTGEQYF	TGTGCCAGCAGTTTCTCGACAGGTGAGCAGTACTTC	-	TRBV12-3/TRBV12-4	TRBJ2-7	-	12
CASSLLYIDTQYF	TGTGCCAGCAGCTTGTTGTATATAGATACGCAGTATTTT	-	TRBV11-2	TRBJ2-3	-	13
CASSLEGPRGGEKLFF	TGTGCCAGCAGCTTAGAAGGGCCCAGGGGAGGCGAAAAACTGTTTTTT	-	TRBV7-2	TRBJ1-4	-	16
CASSIPQRTYEQYF	TGTGCCAGTAGTATCCCCCAGCGCACGTACGAGCAGTACTTC	-	TRBV19	TRBJ2-7	-	14
CASSFRSSQETQYF	TGTGCCAGCAGTTTTAGGTCCAGTCAAGAGACCCAGTACTTC	-	TRBV27	TRBJ2-5	-	14
CASSEEGGIGNTIYF	TGTGCCAGCAGTGAAGAGGGAGGGATAGGAAACACCATATATTTT	-	TRBV2	TRBJ1-3	-	15
CASKEWGTEAFF	TGTGCCAGCAAGGAATGGGGGACTGAAGCTTTCTTT	once	TRBV27	TRBJ1-1	-	12
CASSPRRANNQPQHF	TGCGCCAGCAGTCCCCGGCGAGCGAACAATCAGCCCCAGCATTTT	-	TRBV23-1	TRBJ1-5	-	15
CASSLVAGSYEQYF	TGTGCCAGCAGCTTAGTGGCAGGATCCTACGAGCAGTACTTC	once	TRBV7-2	TRBJ2-7	-	14
CASSVGALGDQPQHF	TGTGCCAGCAGCGTGGGAGCGCTAGGCGATCAGCCCCAGCATTTT	-	TRBV7-9	TRBJ1-5	-	15
CASSGRTGGRDTQYF	TGTGCCAGCAGCGGGAGGACAGGGGGAAGAGATACGCAGTATTTT	-	TRBV11-2	TRBJ2-3	TRBD1	15
CASSLSGTGYEQYF	TGCGCCAGCAGCTTGTCCGGGACAGGGTACGAGCAGTACTTC	-	TRBV5-1	TRBJ2-7	TRBD1	14
CASSLDGGVSRDTQYF	TGTGCCAGCAGCTTAGATGGGGGGGTCTCGCGGGATACGCAGTATTTT	-	TRBV11-3	TRBJ2-3	TRBD2	16
CASSHSRTRDYGYTF	TGCGCCAGCAGTCACTCCAGGACACGCGACTATGGCTACACCTTC	-	TRBV23-1	TRBJ1-2	-	15
CASRTNSGTVYGYTF	TGTGCCAGCAGAACAAACTCCGGGACGGTCTATGGCTACACCTTC	-	TRBV6-5	TRBJ1-2	-	15
CATSRAAYSADGNTIYF	TGTGCCACCAGCAGAGCAGCGTACTCGGCGGATGGAAACACCATATATTTT	-	TRBV15	TRBJ1-3	-	17
CASSPTGNTDTQYF	TGTGCCAGCAGTCCCACGGGGAACACAGATACGCAGTATTTT	-	TRBV7-2	TRBJ2-3	-	14
CASSLGQYYEQYF	TGTGCCAGCAGTCTTGGACAGTACTACGAGCAGTACTTC	-	TRBV28	TRBJ2-7	-	13
CASSQVPPTWRGGRETQYF	TGTGCCAGCAGCCAAGTGCCCCCTACATGGAGGGGGGGGCGAGAGACCCAGTACTTC	-	TRBV16	TRBJ2-5	-	19
CASSLRGQGGQPQHF	TGTGCCAGCAGCCTGAGGGGTCAGGGAGGGCAGCCCCAGCATTTT	few	TRBV7-4	TRBJ1-5	-	15
CASSQKDGTDTQYF	TGTGCCAGCAGCCAAAAGGACGGCACAGATACGCAGTATTTT	-	TRBV4-2	TRBJ2-3	-	14
CASSQVKKGDRRNMNTEAFF	TGTGCCAGCAGCCAAGTAAAAAAGGGGGACAGGAGAAATATGAACACTGAAGCTTTCTTT	-	TRBV3-1/TRBV3-2	TRBJ1-1	TRBD1	20